This TCR beta chain was observed in a study of graft-versus-host responses after intestinal transplantation (dated by TCRdb to about 2021). About the full investigation: Recipients received multivisceral, liver-intestinal, or isolated intestinal transplants. Alloreactive clones were identified by sequencing pre-transplant mixed lymphocyte reaction products and comparing them with unstimulated pre-transplant donor and recipient T cells. A peak of at least 4% donor T cells among recipient peripheral blood mononuclear cells was the definition used for donor T cell macrochimerism. After intestinal transplantation, graft-versus-host and host-versus-graft alloreactive T cell clones in the graft, circulation and bone marrow were tracked using bulk TCR-beta CDR3 sequencing. All recipients received anti-thymocyte globulin induction followed by maintenance tacrolimus and steroids for around three years. Of the 20 to 25 intestinal transplant recipients enrolled in the cohort, one of whom was a retransplant, a few patients without pretransplant specimens were excluded. Rather than being sequenced by the commercial service, samples from three later patients were sequenced in-house on an Illumina MiSeq and processed with MiXCR. Summary of the overall study and its limitations: In the allografts of patients with donor T cell macrochimerism, GvH to HvG T cell clonal ratios were high. Conclusions were limited by the relatively low number and heterogeneity of intestinal transplant patients. GvH clones were detected in recipient bone marrow, and some of these GvH clones were observed earlier in ileal mucosa or blood, consistent with an intestinal mucosal origin. Early after transplant, peak levels of circulating GvH clones were found to be associated with declines in HvG clones.

Libraries were built with the immunoSEQ multiplex PCR assay. For most patients, genomic DNA was subjected to high-throughput TCR-beta CDR3 sequencing by Adaptive Biotechnologies. From the authors' description of their analysis: TCR sequencing data for roughly 18 patients were retrieved from Adaptive's ImmunoSEQ software; three other patients were processed with MiXCR and VDJtools. CDR3 nucleotide sequences shared by donor and recipient were removed because the origin of these sequences could not be assigned. To count as alloreactive, a clone needed at least 2-fold expansion over unstimulated cells and a minimum CFSE-low frequency of 0.002% (template counts) or 0.001% (read counts). A clone was considered mappable if detected in the sequenced pre-transplant spleen, lymph node, or MLR CFSE-low populations of the donor or recipient. Cumulative frequency of alloreactive clones was calculated as a percentage of all sequences weighted by copy number. TCRdb obtained this table from immuneACCESS and retained in-frame rearrangements with V and J assigned. These tables miss some clones; where compared with another copy, unresolved V genes account for less than half of the shortfall, and the remainder is unexplained. The DNA was the basis for D and trimming; V, J and clone size are from that table. This sample holds thousands of clones; over 55% were observed only once. Roughly 21% of the sample rests with the top ten.

According to the germline V gene, CDR1 reads SGHTA and CDR2 reads FQGNSA. Trimming at the junction amounts to 5 bases on V and 0 bases on J, and the germline ends lie 8 bases apart. From its cysteine to its phenylalanine, the CDR3 spans 14 amino acids. Only CDR3 DNA is held: 42 bases, read in frame from base 1. As regards this clone: It has no known antigen specificity. Nothing much larger sits one base from this clone, and base qualities are not available.

To isolate intraepithelial and lamina propria lymphocytes from graft specimens, dithiothreitol, EDTA incubations and collagenase D digestion were used. Serial intestinal graft biopsy specimens collected up to 600 days after transplant underwent bulk TCR-beta sequencing. Recombination connected TRBV7-2 to TRBJ1-5; the D gene is possibly TRBD1, with 6 bases matching. Sample: ileum tissue, taken 230 to 240 days after intestinal transplantation. This clonotype originated in a human patient who received an intestinal transplant, so some T cells may come from the graft donor. In nucleotides, the sequence is TGTGCCAGCAGCAACAGGGATAGCAATCAGCCCCAGCATTTT. This gives the protein CASSNRDSNQPQHF.